These T cell receptor beta chains were read from a single sample in a study of blood T cell repertoires in COVID-19. Using immunoSEQ multiplex PCR, the repertoire was profiled, and TCRdb retains in-frame clones only, with some absent. This sample has approximately 220,000 clones; around 90% occur once, and the top ten carry 2.5% to 3%. Source material: PBMCs or T cells enriched from blood (not recorded which). These receptors all come from a woman in her 30s who had recovered from COVID-19. Both conserved end residues are part of each CDR3. Fields, in order: J gene, clone size, V gene, D gene, CDR3 protein, CDR3 DNA. The D gene is left open where the match is weak. Clone size, where shown, is once, few, many, or a class for clones that have expanded.

j_call: TRBJ2-3; clone_size: NA; v_call: TRBV5-4; d_call: NA; cdr3_aa: CASSLGGKPSTDTQYF; cdr3_nt: TGTGCCAGCAGCTTGGGCGGGAAGCCGAGCACAGATACGCAGTATTTT
j_call: TRBJ1-5; clone_size: NA; v_call: TRBV6-6; d_call: NA; cdr3_aa: CASSYLQGDSNQPQHF; cdr3_nt: TGTGCCAGCAGTTACCTACAGGGTGACAGCAATCAGCCCCAGCATTTT
j_call: TRBJ2-7; clone_size: once; v_call: TRBV10-1; d_call: NA; cdr3_aa: CATPGRGFYYEQYF; cdr3_nt: TGCGCCACCCCCGGAAGGGGATTTTACTACGAGCAGTACTTC
j_call: TRBJ1-5; clone_size: NA; v_call: TRBV6-5; d_call: NA; cdr3_aa: CASLGGGNQPQHF; cdr3_nt: TGTGCCAGTCTTGGGGGGGGCAATCAGCCCCAGCATTTT
j_call: TRBJ2-7; clone_size: NA; v_call: TRBV6-1; d_call: NA; cdr3_aa: CASSSGQTYEQYF; cdr3_nt: TGTGCCAGCAGCTCGGGACAAACCTACGAGCAGTACTTC
j_call: TRBJ1-1; clone_size: NA; v_call: TRBV7-9; d_call: NA; cdr3_aa: CASILGQGNTEAFF; cdr3_nt: TGTGCCAGCATCTTGGGGCAGGGGAACACTGAAGCTTTCTTT
j_call: TRBJ1-1; clone_size: NA; v_call: TRBV5-5; d_call: NA; cdr3_aa: CASSLGHLNTEAFF; cdr3_nt: TGTGCCAGCAGCTTGGGACACCTGAACACTGAAGCTTTCTTT
j_call: TRBJ1-2; clone_size: NA; v_call: TRBV7-9; d_call: TRBD1; cdr3_aa: CASSLANRGNYGYTF; cdr3_nt: TGTGCCAGCAGCTTAGCTAACAGGGGAAACTATGGCTACACCTTC
j_call: TRBJ1-2; clone_size: medium-sized; v_call: TRBV19; d_call: NA; cdr3_aa: CASSKTPTGNNYGYTF; cdr3_nt: TGTGCCAGTAGTAAAACCCCGACAGGAAATAACTATGGCTACACCTTC
j_call: TRBJ2-3; clone_size: NA; v_call: TRBV2; d_call: TRBD1; cdr3_aa: CASSEAGTGRYTQYF; cdr3_nt: TGTGCCAGCAGTGAAGCTGGGACAGGGAGGTATACGCAGTATTTT
j_call: TRBJ2-2; clone_size: NA; v_call: TRBV19; d_call: TRBD2; cdr3_aa: CASSSRTSVAGELFF; cdr3_nt: TGTGCCAGTAGTTCGCGGACTAGCGTTGCCGGGGAGCTGTTTTTT
j_call: TRBJ1-3; clone_size: NA; v_call: TRBV9; d_call: NA; cdr3_aa: CASSGTGTGNTIYF; cdr3_nt: TGTGCCAGCAGCGGTACAGGGACTGGAAACACCATATATTTT
j_call: TRBJ1-3; clone_size: NA; v_call: TRBV4-3; d_call: TRBD1; cdr3_aa: CASSQDRGGGGTGNTIYF; cdr3_nt: TGCGCCAGCAGCCAAGACCGAGGTGGAGGGGGCACTGGAAACACCATATATTTT
j_call: TRBJ2-1; clone_size: NA; v_call: TRBV5-4; d_call: TRBD2; cdr3_aa: CASSLERGGRIF; cdr3_nt: TGTGCCAGCAGCTTGGAGCGGGGGGGCAGGATCTTC
j_call: TRBJ1-5; clone_size: NA; v_call: TRBV18; d_call: TRBD1; cdr3_aa: CASSPRGTDYSNQPQHF; cdr3_nt: TGTGCCAGCTCACCCCGAGGGACAGATTACAGCAATCAGCCCCAGCATTTT
j_call: TRBJ1-6; clone_size: NA; v_call: TRBV10-3; d_call: TRBD1; cdr3_aa: CAISDGTDSPLHF; cdr3_nt: TGTGCCATCAGTGACGGGACAGATTCACCCCTCCACTTT
j_call: TRBJ1-1; clone_size: NA; v_call: TRBV6-5; d_call: NA; cdr3_aa: CASTITLGGTEAFF; cdr3_nt: TGTGCCAGCACCATTACTCTGGGGGGAACTGAAGCTTTCTTT
j_call: TRBJ1-2; clone_size: NA; v_call: TRBV21-1; d_call: NA; cdr3_aa: CASSLPGGASGYTF; cdr3_nt: TGTGCCAGCAGCCTCCCGGGGGGGGCGAGCGGCTACACCTTC